This passage covers 24 T cell receptor beta chains from one sample sequenced in a study of OX40 agonist ivuxolimab in advanced cancers. Sequenced by immunoSEQ multiplex PCR; TCRdb stores in-frame clones only, minus some. Of fewer than 90,000 clones in the sample, around nine tenths were seen once. Specimen: CD4+ or CD8+ T cells sorted from blood, collected in a trial of the OX40 agonist ivuxolimab. All receptors derive from an adult with an advanced solid tumor such as melanoma, head and neck, liver or kidney cancer.

V and J are TRBV10-3 and TRBJ2-1, with TRBD2 identical over 11 bases. The CDR3 runs 16 residues. Trimming at V came to 3 bases and at J to 6 bases, leaving 7 bases not matched to a gene. Germline V lookup: CDR1 ENHRY, CDR2 SYGVKD. DNA for the CDR3: TGTGCCATCAGTGATCCGACTAGCGGGGTCGTCAATGAGCAGTTCTTC. Protein product: CAISDPTSGVVNEQFF.

The chain recombines TRBV7-6 with TRBJ1-3, with unresolved D. The CDR3 is 14 amino acids. The V gene's germline CDR1 is SGHVS and CDR2 FNYEAQ. The V end lost 5 bases, the J end lost 0 bases, and 8 bases lay between the germline ends. The DNA for the CDR3 is TGTGCCAGCAGCCCGGGCCCCTCTGGAAACACCATATATTTT. The encoded protein is CASSPGPSGNTIYF.

This clone occurred a few times. The same CDR3 can be traced to other DNA sequences in this sample. V usage is TRBV5-1 and J usage is TRBJ2-5; TRBD1 matches at 7 bases. CDR1 is SGHRS and CDR2 is YFSETQ in the germline V gene. V lost 4 bases to trimming and J lost 0 bases; unmatched junction nucleotides: 3. This CDR3 is 14 amino acids long. DNA of the CDR3: TGCGCCAGCAGCCCGGGACAGAACCAAGAGACCCAGTACTTC. It is translated as CASSPGQNQETQYF.

This chain connects TRBV5-1 to TRBJ2-1; 8 positions agree with TRBD1. This CDR3 spans 16 amino acids. CDR1 SGHRS and CDR2 YFSETQ come from the germline V gene. Trimming at V came to 0 bases and at J to 6 bases, leaving 8 bases not matched to a gene. CDR3 sequence: CASSLATGASSNEQFF. CDR3 coding DNA: TGCGCCAGCAGCTTGGCGACAGGGGCTTCATCCAATGAGCAGTTCTTC.

The chain couples TRBV2 to TRBJ2-2; maybe TRBD1 (6 bases). Germline V CDR1 and CDR2: SNHLY, FYNNEI. CDR3 size: 15 residues. Trimming stripped 6 bases from V and 0 bases from J, with 11 bases between. CDR3 region: CASSPGVANTGELFF. The CDR3 nucleotides read TGTGCCAGCAGCCCAGGGGTCGCGAACACCGGGGAGCTGTTTTTT. Looking up the rest from reference TRBV2 and TRBJ2-2 gives the full variable domain: EPEVTQTPSHQVTQMGQEVILRCVPISNHLYFYWYRQILGQKVEFLVSFYNNEISEKSEIFDDQFSVERPDGSNFTLKIRSTKLEDSAMYFCASSPGVANTGELFFGEGSRLTVL.

This clone appeared a single time. The V and J genes are TRBV5-5 and TRBJ2-3; D call uncertain. Trimming cost V 7 bases and J 1 base, with 10 bases left between them. The CDR3 totals 13 residues. Germline lookup yields CDR1 SGHKS and CDR2 YYEKEE (reference sequence). The CDR3 loop is CASDVRGTDTQYF. The CDR3 DNA is TGTGCCAGCGACGTAAGGGGCACAGATACGCAGTATTTT.

The chain employs TRBV30 and TRBJ1-2, with TRBD1 matching over 10 bases. Trimming took 2 bases from V and 4 from J; bases not matched to a gene: 1. The CDR3 sequence is 13 residues long. From germline, CDR1 is GTSNPN and CDR2 SVGIG (reference sequence). CDR3: CAWSRTGGYGYTF. The CDR3 DNA reads as TGTGCCTGGAGTCGGACAGGGGGCTATGGCTACACCTTC.

This chain uses TRBV7-3 with TRBJ2-5; maybe TRBD2 (5 bases). Germline lookup yields CDR1 SGHTA and CDR2 FQGTGA. Trimming removed 4 bases at V and 5 bases at J, with 11 bases between. CDR3 length: 13 amino acids. The chain's CDR3 is CASSSGDGETQYF. CDR3 nucleotide sequence: TGTGCCAGCAGCTCCGGGGATGGGGAGACCCAGTACTTC.

The chain recombines TRBV30 with TRBJ2-3, with D possibly being TRBD1 or TRBD2 (6 bases each). The CDR3 consists of 12 residues. Trimming shortened V by 3 bases and J by 7 bases, and 11 bases separated the two germline ends. Germline values: CDR1 GTSNPN, CDR2 SVGIG (reference sequence). The CDR3, as DNA: TGTGCCTGGAGCCCAGGGGACTATACGCAGTATTTT. The encoded protein is CAWSPGDYTQYF.

This clone was recorded a few times. The V and J genes are TRBV28 and TRBJ1-2; TRBD1 might be the D (5 bases). Trimming removed 7 bases from V and 6 bases from J, with 12 bases in between. The V gene's germline CDR1 is MDHEN and CDR2 SYDVKM. The CDR3 spans 12 residues. In DNA, the CDR3 is TGTGCCAGCACCCCAGGGTACCATGGCTACACCTTC. It translates to CASTPGYHGYTF.

The rearrangement joins TRBV18 to TRBJ1-1, with 11 bases identical to TRBD1. The germline V gene has CDR1 KGHSH and CDR2 LQKENI. V lost 5 bases and J lost 3; bases outside the gene matches: 2. The CDR3 is 14 amino acids. CDR3 sequence (DNA): TGTGCCAGCTCAGCGGGACAGGGGGACACTGAAGCTTTCTTT. The encoded protein is CASSAGQGDTEAFF.

The chain uses TRBV27 and TRBJ1-6, with 9 positions matching TRBD1. Germline V gene lookup returns CDR1 MNHEY and CDR2 SMNVEV (reference sequence). Unmatched junction bases numbered 0, after V lost 1 base and J lost 2 bases. The CDR3 runs 16 residues. The CDR3 nucleotides are TGTGCCAGCAGTTTATGGACAGGGGCCTATAATTCACCCCTCCACTTT. Protein: CASSLWTGAYNSPLHF.

This clone was detected once. The rearrangement links TRBV7-8 to TRBJ2-7; D is unclear. Germline CDR1 and CDR2: SGHVS and FQNEAQ. The CDR3 sequence is 12 residues long. The V end was cut by 2 bases, the J end by 6 bases, with 8 bases between. The CDR3 region is CASSLYFSEQYF. CDR3 in DNA: TGTGCCAGCAGCTTATATTTCTCCGAGCAGTACTTC.

The chain couples TRBV7-9 to TRBJ2-1, with D possibly matching TRBD1 (6 bases). Trimming shortened V by 0 bases and J by 5 bases, and 23 bases separated the two germline ends. Germline V gene lookup returns CDR1 SEHNR and CDR2 FQNEAQ (reference sequence). CDR3 length equals 19 residues. CDR3 amino acids: CASSLAYFGGSELNNEQFF. The CDR3 DNA reads as TGTGCCAGCAGCTTAGCGTATTTTGGGGGCAGCGAACTAAACAATGAGCAGTTCTTC.

In this sample, this clone turned up a few times. V gene TRBV7-9 combines with J gene TRBJ1-5, with 8 bases identical to TRBD1. The CDR3 has 14 amino acids. Germline CDR1 SEHNR, CDR2 FQNEAQ (reference sequence). V shed 6 bases and J 6 bases; nucleotides not matched to a gene: 7. The CDR3 loop is CASSSDRDGQPQHF. The CDR3, as DNA: TGTGCCAGCAGTTCGGACAGGGACGGTCAGCCCCAGCATTTT.

The chain combines TRBV9 with TRBJ2-3; the match to TRBD2 covers 12 bases. This CDR3 is built from 16 residues. V was pared by 4 bases and J by 4 bases, with 7 bases of the junction left unmatched. CDR1 SGDLS and CDR2 YYNGEE come from the germline V gene. The CDR3 reads CASSPRLAGEADTQYF. The DNA of the CDR3 is TGTGCCAGCAGCCCCAGACTAGCGGGGGAGGCAGATACGCAGTATTTT. Full variable domain (outside the CDR3, taken from reference TRBV9 and TRBJ2-3): DSGVTQTPKHLITATGQRVTLRCSPRSGDLSVYWYQQSLDQGLQFLIQYYNGEERAKGNILERFSAQQFPDLHSELNLSSLELGDSALYFCASSPRLAGEADTQYFGPGTRLTVL.

This chain connects TRBV6-6 to TRBJ1-2, with D unresolved. This CDR3 region has 11 residues. Germline V gene data show CDR1 as MNHNY and CDR2 as SVGAGI (reference sequence). V lost 8 bases and J 5 bases, leaving 9 bases between the germline ends. Written as DNA, the CDR3 is TGTGCCAGCGGTAGTCAATATGGCTACACCTTC. This encodes CASGSQYGYTF.

The rearrangement joins TRBV16 to TRBJ1-1, with D tentatively TRBD1 (5 bases). This CDR3 comprises 13 residues. Trimming left V 2 bases short and J 11 bases short, with 15 bases between. Germline-derived CDR1 and CDR2 are KGHSY and FQNENV. The CDR3 region is CASSQGAPGAAFF. In DNA form, the CDR3 reads TGTGCCAGCAGCCAAGGGGCTCCGGGAGCGGCTTTCTTT.

The gene calls are TRBV6-5 and TRBJ1-2; D is undetermined. V dropped 5 bases and J dropped 3 bases, with 13 bases sitting between them. Germline values: CDR1 MNHEY, CDR2 SVGAGI. The CDR3 contains 14 residues. The chain's CDR3 is CASSTSGADYGYTF. Here the CDR3 DNA reads TGTGCCAGCAGTACCTCGGGAGCCGACTATGGCTACACCTTC.

The genes are TRBV4-2 and TRBJ2-3; the D call may be TRBD1 or TRBD2 (5 bases each). Per germline, CDR1 LGHNA and CDR2 YNFKEQ. The CDR3 spans 15 residues. V gave up 3 bases and J gave up 0 bases, with 10 bases separating them. Written as DNA, the CDR3 is TGTGCCAGCAGCCACTCCGGGGACAGCACAGATACGCAGTATTTT. Translation: CASSHSGDSTDTQYF.

This chain connects TRBV19 to TRBJ2-1; 10 bases map to TRBD2. Germline-derived CDR1 and CDR2 are LNHDA and SQIVND (reference sequence). V was clipped by 6 bases and J by 4 bases; unmatched bases: 0. The CDR3 spans 13 residues. Written as DNA, the CDR3 is TGTGCCAGTAGGGGACTAGCGTACAATGAGCAGTTCTTC. It specifies CASRGLAYNEQFF.

The chain joins TRBV19 to TRBJ1-2, with TRBD1 as a possible D gene (5 bases). The CDR3 length is 12 residues. Germline loops: CDR1 LNHDA, CDR2 SQIVND (reference sequence). Trimming cost V 3 bases and J 8 bases, with 10 bases left between them. DNA for the CDR3: TGTGCCAGTAGTATGTCTGGGGCAGGCTACACCTTC. Translation gives CASSMSGAGYTF.

This clone was counted a few times. This CDR3 is CASSSPGGQPQHF. The CDR3 nucleotides read TGTGCCAGCAGTTCGCCAGGCGGACAGCCCCAGCATTTT. The gene calls are TRBV6-5 and TRBJ1-5; D unresolved. The V gene lost 4 bases and the J gene lost 7 bases, with 11 bases spanning the gap. The germline V gene has CDR1 MNHEY and CDR2 SVGAGI. This CDR3 is built from 13 residues.

The genes are TRBV30 and TRBJ1-2; D unclear. This CDR3 is built from 11 residues. V shed 2 bases and J shed 4 bases, with 5 bases lying between them. CDR1 is GTSNPN, CDR2 SVGIG, per germline (reference sequence). The CDR3: CAWSTGYGYTF. CDR3 nucleotides: TGTGCCTGGAGTACCGGCTATGGCTACACCTTC.